The 2 T cell receptor beta chains in this list originate from one sample, sequenced in a study of blood T cell repertoires in COVID-19. Some clones are missing from TCRdb's copy, which holds only in-frame ones; the method was immunoSEQ multiplex PCR. Altogether 40,000 to 45,000 clones are present, over 90% being singletons, with the ten largest covering roughly 6.1%. The sample comprised peripheral blood. These TCRs come from a human donor in a cohort sampled during active COVID-19.

The V call is TRBV9, the J call TRBJ2-7; 8 positions match TRBD1. Losses at the gene ends were 0 bases for V and 3 bases for J; bases not matched to a gene: 2. The V gene's germline CDR1 is SGDLS and CDR2 YYNGEE. There are 14 residues in the CDR3. This CDR3 reads CASSVADRDYEQYF. The CDR3 DNA reads as TGTGCCAGCAGCGTAGCGGACAGGGACTACGAGCAGTACTTC.

The chain employs TRBV7-2 and TRBJ2-7; unclear D gene. Germline V gene lookup returns CDR1 SGHTA and CDR2 FQGNSA. Trimming left V 2 bases short and J 7 bases short, with 6 bases between. This CDR3 spans 11 amino acids. The CDR3 protein is CASSLYVEQYF. CDR3 coding DNA: TGTGCCAGCAGCTTATATGTGGAGCAGTACTTC.